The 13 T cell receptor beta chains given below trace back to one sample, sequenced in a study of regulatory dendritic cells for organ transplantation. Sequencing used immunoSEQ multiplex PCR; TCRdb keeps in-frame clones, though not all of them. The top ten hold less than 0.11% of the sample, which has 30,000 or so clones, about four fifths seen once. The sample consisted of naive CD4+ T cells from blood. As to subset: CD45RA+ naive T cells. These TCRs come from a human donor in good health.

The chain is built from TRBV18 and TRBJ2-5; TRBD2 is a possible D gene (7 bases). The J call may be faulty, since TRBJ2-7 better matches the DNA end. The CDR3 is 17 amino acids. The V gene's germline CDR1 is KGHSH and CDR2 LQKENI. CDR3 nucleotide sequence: TGTGCCAGCTCACCACCCTCGTGGGGGGGCGACTCCTACGAGCAGTACTTC. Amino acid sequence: CASSPPSWGGDSYEQYF.

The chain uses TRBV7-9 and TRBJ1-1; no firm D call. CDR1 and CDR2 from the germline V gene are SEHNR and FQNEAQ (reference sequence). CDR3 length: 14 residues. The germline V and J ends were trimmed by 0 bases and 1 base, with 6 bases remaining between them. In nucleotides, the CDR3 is TGTGCCAGCAGCTTAGCGAGCGCGAACACTGAAGCTTTCTTT. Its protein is CASSLASANTEAFF.

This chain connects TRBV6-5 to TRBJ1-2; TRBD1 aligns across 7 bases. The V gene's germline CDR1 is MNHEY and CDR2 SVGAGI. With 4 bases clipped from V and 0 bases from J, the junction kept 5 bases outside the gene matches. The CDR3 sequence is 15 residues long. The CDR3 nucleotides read TGTGCCAGCAGTTCACGGGACAGAACTAACTATGGCTACACCTTC. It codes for CASSSRDRTNYGYTF.

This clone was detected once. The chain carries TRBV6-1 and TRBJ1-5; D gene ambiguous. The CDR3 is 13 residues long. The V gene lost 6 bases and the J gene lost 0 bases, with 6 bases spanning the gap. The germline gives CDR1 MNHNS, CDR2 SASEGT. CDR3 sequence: CASRANSNQPQHF. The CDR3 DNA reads TGTGCCAGCAGAGCTAATAGCAATCAGCCCCAGCATTTT.

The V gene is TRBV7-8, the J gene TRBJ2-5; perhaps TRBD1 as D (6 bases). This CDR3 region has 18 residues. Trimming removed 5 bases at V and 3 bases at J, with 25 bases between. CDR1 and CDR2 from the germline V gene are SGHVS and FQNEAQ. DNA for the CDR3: TGTGCCAGCAGCACCGGTTGGGGAGAGACAGGCGGAGAAGAGACCCAGTACTTC. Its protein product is CASSTGWGETGGEETQYF.

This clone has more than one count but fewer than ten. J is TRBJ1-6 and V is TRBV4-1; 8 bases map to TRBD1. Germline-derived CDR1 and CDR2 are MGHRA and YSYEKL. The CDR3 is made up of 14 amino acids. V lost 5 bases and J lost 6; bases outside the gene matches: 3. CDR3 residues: CASSEGQANSPLHF. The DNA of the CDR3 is TGCGCCAGCAGCGAGGGACAGGCTAATTCACCCCTCCACTTT.

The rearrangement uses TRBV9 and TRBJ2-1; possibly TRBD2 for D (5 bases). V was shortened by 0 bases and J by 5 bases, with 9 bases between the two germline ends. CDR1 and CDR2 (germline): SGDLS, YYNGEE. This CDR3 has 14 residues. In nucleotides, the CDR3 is TGTGCCAGCAGCGTAGAGGTAGCGAACAATGAGCAGTTCTTC. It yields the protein CASSVEVANNEQFF.

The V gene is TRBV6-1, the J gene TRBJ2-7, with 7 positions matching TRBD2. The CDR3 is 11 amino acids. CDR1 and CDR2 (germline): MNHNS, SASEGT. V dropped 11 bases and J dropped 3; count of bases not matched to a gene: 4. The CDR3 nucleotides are TGTGCCTCTACGGGGGGCTACGAGCAGTACTTC. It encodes CASTGGYEQYF.

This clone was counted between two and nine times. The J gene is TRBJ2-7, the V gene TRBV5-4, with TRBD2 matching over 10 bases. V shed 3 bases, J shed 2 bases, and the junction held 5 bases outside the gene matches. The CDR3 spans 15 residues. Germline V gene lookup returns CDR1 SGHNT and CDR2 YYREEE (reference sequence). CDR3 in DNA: TGTGCCAGCAGCTCACTAGCGGGGACCCCCTACGAGCAGTACTTC. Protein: CASSSLAGTPYEQYF.

The CDR3 loop reads CATSRDRFPSNQPQHF. As DNA, the CDR3 is TGTGCCACCAGCAGAGACAGGTTCCCTAGCAATCAGCCCCAGCATTTT. The gene calls are TRBV15 and TRBJ1-5, with unresolved D. Between the trimmed V and J ends, which lost 0 bases and 0 bases, there was a span of 9 bases. Germline CDR1 is LNHNV and CDR2 is YYDKDF (reference sequence). The CDR3 extends over 16 amino acids.

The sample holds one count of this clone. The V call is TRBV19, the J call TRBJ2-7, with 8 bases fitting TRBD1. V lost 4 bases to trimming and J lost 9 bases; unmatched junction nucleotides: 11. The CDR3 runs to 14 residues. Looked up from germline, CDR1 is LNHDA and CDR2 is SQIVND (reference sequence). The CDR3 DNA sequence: TGTGCCAGTAGTACGGGACAGGCCCCCCTTGGGCAGTACTTC. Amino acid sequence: CASSTGQAPLGQYF.

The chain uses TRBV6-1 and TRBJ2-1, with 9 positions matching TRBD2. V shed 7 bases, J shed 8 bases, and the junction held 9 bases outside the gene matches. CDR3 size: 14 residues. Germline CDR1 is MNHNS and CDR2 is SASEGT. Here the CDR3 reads CASIRRGGRDEQFF. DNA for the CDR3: TGTGCCAGCATCCGGCGGGGGGGCCGCGATGAGCAGTTCTTC.

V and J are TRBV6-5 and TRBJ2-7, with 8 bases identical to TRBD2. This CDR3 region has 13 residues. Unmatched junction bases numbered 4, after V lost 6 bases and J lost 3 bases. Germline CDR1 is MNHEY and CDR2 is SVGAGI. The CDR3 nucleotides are TGTGCCAGCAGACTCGGGACTAGCTACGAGCAGTACTTC. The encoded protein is CASRLGTSYEQYF.